These T cell receptor beta chains were read from a single sample in a study of blood T cell repertoires in COVID-19. Only in-frame clones appear in the TCRdb table, and some are missing; sequencing was by immunoSEQ multiplex PCR. The data contain almost 200,000 clones, 70% to 90% of them singletons. The sample was peripheral blood. These receptors were collected from a woman between 70 and 85 years old with acute or convalescent COVID-19. Each CDR3 is given with its conserved first and last residue. A D gene is named only where the DNA matches it firmly. Rows give clone size only sometimes, using once, few, many, or a class for an expanded clone.

>TRBV28|.|TRBJ2-3|TRBD1
CASSQTGVQTDTQYF
TGTGCCAGCAGTCAAACAGGGGTTCAGACAGATACGCAGTATTTT
>TRBV7-6|.|TRBJ1-2|TRBD1
CASSPTDRADYYGYTF
TGTGCCAGCAGCCCCACGGACAGGGCCGATTACTATGGCTACACCTTC
>TRBV28|.|TRBJ2-2|TRBD2
CASRSGTSGLIATGELFF
TGTGCCAGCAGATCCGGGACTAGCGGGCTAATAGCCACCGGGGAGCTGTTTTTT
>TRBV6-4|many|TRBJ2-3|.
CASPPTRPDTQYF
TGTGCCAGCCCTCCGACTAGGCCAGATACGCAGTATTTT
>TRBV3-1/TRBV3-2|few|TRBJ1-1|.
CASSQETVNTEAFF
TGTGCCAGCAGCCAAGAGACAGTGAACACTGAAGCTTTCTTT
>TRBV3-1/TRBV3-2|.|TRBJ2-7|TRBD1
CASSQGTGSPYEQYF
TGTGCCAGCAGCCAAGGGACAGGCTCCCCCTACGAGCAGTACTTC
>TRBV2|.|TRBJ2-5|TRBD2
CASSWTSGGQTQYF
TGTGCCAGCAGCTGGACTAGCGGGGGGCAGACCCAGTACTTC
>TRBV2|.|TRBJ1-6|.
CASSDLSTPLHF
TGTGCCAGCAGTGACCTGTCTACGCCCCTCCACTTT
>TRBV4-2|.|TRBJ1-6|TRBD1
CASSRDRVEDSPLHF
TGTGCCAGCAGCCGAGACAGGGTTGAGGATTCACCCCTCCACTTT
>TRBV4-3|.|TRBJ2-6|.
CASSQVIRVSGANVLTF
TGCGCCAGCAGCCAAGTCATACGCGTATCTGGGGCCAACGTCCTGACTTTC
>TRBV9|.|TRBJ2-7|.
CASSVQGDEQYF
TGTGCCAGCAGCGTCCAAGGGGACGAGCAGTACTTC
>TRBV5-1|.|TRBJ2-7|TRBD2
CASSSDRRGFSYEQYF
TGCGCCAGCAGCTCCGATAGGCGGGGGTTCTCCTACGAGCAGTACTTC
>TRBV7-2|.|TRBJ2-7|.
CASSSAGPSHEQYF
TGTGCCAGCAGCTCCGCGGGACCGTCCCACGAGCAGTACTTC
>TRBV19|.|TRBJ2-2|.
CASRLSAGELFF
TGTGCCAGTAGACTTTCGGCCGGGGAGCTGTTTTTT
>TRBV7-2|.|TRBJ1-1|.
CASSLTQGNTEAFF
TGTGCCAGCAGCTTAACGCAGGGGAACACTGAAGCTTTCTTT
>TRBV5-6|.|TRBJ2-2|TRBD2
CASSLLAGAGELFF
TGTGCCAGCAGCTTACTAGCGGGAGCCGGGGAGCTGTTTTTT
>TRBV7-9|.|TRBJ2-7|TRBD1
CASSPGQGAKQYF
TGTGCCAGCAGCCCGGGACAGGGGGCCAAGCAGTACTTC
>TRBV2|few|TRBJ2-1|TRBD2
CASSDVAGGLGEQFF
TGTGCCAGCAGTGATGTAGCGGGAGGGTTGGGGGAGCAGTTCTTC
>TRBV4-1|.|TRBJ1-6|.
CASSQDQDSPLHF
TGCGCCAGCAGCCAAGATCAGGATTCACCCCTCCACTTT
>TRBV27|.|TRBJ1-5|.
CASSLTRADGPQHF
TGTGCCAGCAGTTTAACCAGGGCAGATGGGCCCCAGCATTTT
>TRBV5-5|.|TRBJ2-1|TRBD2
CASSSPIPGGGNEQFF
TGTGCCAGCAGCTCGCCCATCCCTGGGGGGGGTAATGAGCAGTTCTTC
>TRBV15|.|TRBJ2-1|.
CATSRDYLLNEQFF
TGTGCCACCAGCAGAGATTATCTCCTCAATGAGCAGTTCTTC
>TRBV19|.|TRBJ1-1|.
CASKDFVRGVGNTEAFF
TGTGCCAGTAAGGATTTTGTTAGGGGCGTAGGTAACACTGAAGCTTTCTTT
>TRBV28|.|TRBJ1-5|TRBD1
CASSLNRGLNQPQHF
TGTGCCAGCAGTTTAAACAGGGGGCTTAATCAGCCCCAGCATTTT
>TRBV28|.|TRBJ2-1|.
CASSSHLASSYNEQFF
TGTGCCAGCAGTTCTCATCTAGCGAGCTCCTACAATGAGCAGTTCTTC
>TRBV10-1|once|TRBJ2-1|TRBD2
CASSEGRASGAQYNEQFF
TGCGCCAGCAGTGAGGGCCGCGCTAGCGGAGCTCAATACAATGAGCAGTTCTTC
>TRBV7-2|.|TRBJ1-3|.
CASSLGSVLVSGNTIYF
TGTGCCAGCAGCTTAGGTTCGGTCCTAGTCTCTGGAAACACCATATATTTT
>TRBV24-1|once|TRBJ2-5|.
CATSDPGLFETQYF
TGTGCCACCAGTGATCCTGGACTCTTTGAGACCCAGTACTTC
>TRBV2|.|TRBJ2-7|.
CASNYGYEQYF
TGTGCCAGCAATTACGGGTACGAGCAGTACTTC
>TRBV2|.|TRBJ1-1|TRBD1
CASRVNRGNTEAFF
TGTGCCAGCAGGGTGAACAGGGGGAACACTGAAGCTTTCTTT
>TRBV10-3|.|TRBJ2-7|TRBD2
CAISADGGGAYEQYF
TGTGCCATCAGTGCTGACGGGGGGGGAGCCTACGAGCAGTACTTC
>TRBV18|.|TRBJ1-1|TRBD1
CASSPRVTWGDGTGRTEAFF
TGTGCCAGCTCACCACGAGTTACATGGGGGGACGGGACAGGGAGAACTGAAGCTTTCTTT
>TRBV6-4|.|TRBJ1-5|.
CASSVSASSNQPQHF
TGTGCCAGCAGTGTCTCGGCAAGTAGCAATCAGCCCCAGCATTTT
>TRBV5-1|.|TRBJ2-2|TRBD2
CASSLGAGGTGELFF
TGCGCCAGCAGCTTGGGGGCGGGAGGAACCGGGGAGCTGTTTTTT
>TRBV24-1|.|TRBJ1-1|.
CATPYGTEAFF
TGTGCCACCCCCTATGGCACTGAAGCTTTCTTT
>TRBV7-6|once|TRBJ2-1|.
CASSLGRDYNYEQFF
TGTGCCAGCAGCTTAGGTAGAGACTATAACTATGAGCAGTTCTTC
>TRBV27|.|TRBJ2-1|TRBD2
CASSGLAGGSSYNEQFF
TGTGCCAGCAGTGGACTAGCGGGAGGGAGCTCCTACAATGAGCAGTTCTTC
>TRBV9|.|TRBJ1-2|.
CASSVGGDYGYTF
TGTGCCAGCAGCGTAGGGGGGGACTATGGCTACACCTTC
>TRBV10-1|.|TRBJ1-1|TRBD1
CASSRDSNTEAFF
TGCGCCAGCAGCCGGGACAGCAACACTGAAGCTTTCTTT
>TRBV6-2/TRBV6-3|.|TRBJ2-7|TRBD2
CASSYVAGGPRAEQYF
TGTGCCAGCAGTTACGTAGCGGGAGGGCCCCGGGCCGAGCAGTACTTC